This T cell receptor beta chain was recovered during a study of CD8 T cells in Susac syndrome. V was shortened by 6 bases and J by 4 bases, with 3 bases between the two germline ends. CDR1 and CDR2 (germline): DFQATT, SNEGSKA (reference sequence). The CDR3 covers 9 residues. An amount of RNA that ranged from about 0.45 to 1 ug was reverse transcribed with random hexamers. The method of amplification for TCR beta CDR3 was immunoSEQ multiplex PCR, covering 54 Vbeta and 13 Jbeta. Using its own MiXCR run on the immunoSEQ multiplex PCR reads, TCRdb lists one record per CDR3 protein. In the table there are roughly 67,000 distinct CDR3 sequences, roughly 94% of which are singletons.

Sequencing was done on a sample of CD8+ T cells from PBMCs. The chain recombines TRBV20-1 with TRBJ1-2, with D unclear. The clonotype comes from a human donor with multiple sclerosis. The CDR3 loop reads CSATYGYTF. DNA for the CDR3: TGCAGTGCAACCTATGGCTACACCTTC.